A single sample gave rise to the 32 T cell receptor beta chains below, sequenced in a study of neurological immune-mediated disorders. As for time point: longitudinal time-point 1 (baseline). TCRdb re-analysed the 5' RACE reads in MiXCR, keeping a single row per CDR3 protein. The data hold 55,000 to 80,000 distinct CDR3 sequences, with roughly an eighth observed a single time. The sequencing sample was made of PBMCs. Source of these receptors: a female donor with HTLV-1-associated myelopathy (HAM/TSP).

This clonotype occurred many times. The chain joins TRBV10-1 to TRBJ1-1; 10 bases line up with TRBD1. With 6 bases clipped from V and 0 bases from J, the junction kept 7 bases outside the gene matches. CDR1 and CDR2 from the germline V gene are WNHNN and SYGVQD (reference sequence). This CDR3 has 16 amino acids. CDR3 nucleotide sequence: TGCGCCAGCAGCGAGACAGGGGGCGTTGTGAACACTGAAGCTTTCTTT. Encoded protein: CASSETGGVVNTEAFF.

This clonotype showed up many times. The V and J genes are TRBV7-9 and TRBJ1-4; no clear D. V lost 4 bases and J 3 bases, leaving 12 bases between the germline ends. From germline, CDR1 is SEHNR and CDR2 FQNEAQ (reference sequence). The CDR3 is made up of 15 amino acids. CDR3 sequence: CASSSKQPSNEKLFF. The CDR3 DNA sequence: TGTGCCAGCAGCTCCAAACAGCCCTCTAATGAAAAACTGTTTTTT. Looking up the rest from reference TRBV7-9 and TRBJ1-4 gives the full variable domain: DTGVSQNPRHKITKRGQNVTFRCDPISEHNRLYWYRQTLGQGPEFLTYFQNEAQLEKSRLLSDRFSAERPKGSFSTLEIQRTEQGDSAMYLCASSSKQPSNEKLFFGSGTQLSVL.

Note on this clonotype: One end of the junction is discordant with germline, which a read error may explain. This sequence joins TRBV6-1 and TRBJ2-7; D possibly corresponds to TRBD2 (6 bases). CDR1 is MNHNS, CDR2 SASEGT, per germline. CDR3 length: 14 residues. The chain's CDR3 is CANSEEGTSYEQYF. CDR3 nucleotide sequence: TGTGCCAACAGTGAGGAGGGGACGAGCTACGAGCAGTACTTC.

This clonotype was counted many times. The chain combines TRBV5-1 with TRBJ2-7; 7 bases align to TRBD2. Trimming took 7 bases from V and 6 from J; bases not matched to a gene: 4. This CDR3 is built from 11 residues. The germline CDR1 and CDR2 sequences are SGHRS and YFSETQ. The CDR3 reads CASGEGSEQYF. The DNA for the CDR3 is TGCGCCAGCGGGGAGGGAAGCGAGCAGTACTTC.

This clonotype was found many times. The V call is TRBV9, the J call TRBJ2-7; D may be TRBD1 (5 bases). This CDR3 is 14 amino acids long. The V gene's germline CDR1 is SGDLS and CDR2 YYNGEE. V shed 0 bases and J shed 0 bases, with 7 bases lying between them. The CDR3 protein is CASSVGRGSYEQYF. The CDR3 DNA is TGTGCCAGCAGCGTAGGTAGGGGCTCCTACGAGCAGTACTTC.

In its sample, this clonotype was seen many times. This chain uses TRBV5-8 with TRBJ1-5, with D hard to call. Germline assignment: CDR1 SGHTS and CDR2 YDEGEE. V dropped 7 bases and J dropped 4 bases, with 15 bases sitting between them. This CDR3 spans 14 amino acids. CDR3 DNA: TGTGCCAGCGTAGGTTACAGACTTAATCAGCCCCAGCATTTT. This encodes CASVGYRLNQPQHF.

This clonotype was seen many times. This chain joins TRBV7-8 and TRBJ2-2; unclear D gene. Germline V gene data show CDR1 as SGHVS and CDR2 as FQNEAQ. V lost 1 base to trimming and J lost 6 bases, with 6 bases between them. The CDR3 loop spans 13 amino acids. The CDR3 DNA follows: TGTGCCAGCAGCTTAGAACTATCCGGGGAGCTGTTTTTT. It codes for CASSLELSGELFF. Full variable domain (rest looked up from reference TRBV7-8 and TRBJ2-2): GAGVSQSPRYKVAKRGQDVALRCDPISGHVSLFWYQQALGQGPEFLTYFQNEAQLDKSGLPSDRFFAERPEGSVSTLKIQRTQQEDSAVYLCASSLELSGELFFGEGSRLTVL.

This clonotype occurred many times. CDR3 in amino acids: CASSRMGEDSGYTF. The CDR3 region has the DNA TGCGCCAGCAGCCGAATGGGGGAAGATTCGGGCTACACCTTC. This chain links TRBV4-1 with TRBJ1-2, with a possible D match to TRBD1 (5 bases). This CDR3 comprises 14 residues. Germline assignment: CDR1 MGHRA and CDR2 YSYEKL. Trimming left V 4 bases short and J 8 bases short, with 17 bases between.

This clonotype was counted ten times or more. The CDR3 here is CASSYSGGVTEAFF. Written as DNA, the CDR3 is TGTGCCAGCAGTTACTCTGGTGGCGTAACTGAAGCTTTCTTT. The V call is TRBV6-6, the J call TRBJ1-1, with D unresolved. The CDR3 length is 14 residues. Trimming stripped 0 bases from V and 5 bases from J, with 10 bases between. From germline, CDR1 is MNHNY and CDR2 SVGAGI (reference sequence).

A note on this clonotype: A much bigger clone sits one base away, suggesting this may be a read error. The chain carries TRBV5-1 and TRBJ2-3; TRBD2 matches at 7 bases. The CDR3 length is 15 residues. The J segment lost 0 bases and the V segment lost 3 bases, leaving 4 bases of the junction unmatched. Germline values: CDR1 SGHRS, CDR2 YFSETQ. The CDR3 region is CASSSRTRSTDTQYF. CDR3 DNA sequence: TGCGCCAGCAGCTCCCGGACTAGAAGCACAGATACGCAGTATTTT.

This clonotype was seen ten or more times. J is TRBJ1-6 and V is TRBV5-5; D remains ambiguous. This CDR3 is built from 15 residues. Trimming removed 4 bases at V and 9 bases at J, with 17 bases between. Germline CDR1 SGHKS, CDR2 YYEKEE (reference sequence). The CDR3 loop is CASSPGLEPGSPLHF. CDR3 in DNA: TGTGCCAGCAGCCCGGGGTTGGAGCCCGGTTCACCCCTCCACTTT.

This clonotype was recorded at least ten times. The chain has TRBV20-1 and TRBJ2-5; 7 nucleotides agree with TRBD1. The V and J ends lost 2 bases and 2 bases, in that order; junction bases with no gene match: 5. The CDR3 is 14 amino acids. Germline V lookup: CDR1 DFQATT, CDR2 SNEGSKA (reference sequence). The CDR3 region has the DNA TGCAGTGCTAGAATCCCGGGACAGCAAGAGACCCAGTACTTC. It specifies CSARIPGQQETQYF.

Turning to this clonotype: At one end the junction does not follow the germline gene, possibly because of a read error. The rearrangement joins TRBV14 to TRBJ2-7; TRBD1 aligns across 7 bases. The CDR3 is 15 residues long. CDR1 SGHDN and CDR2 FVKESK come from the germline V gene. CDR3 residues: CASSQGTGGTYEQYF. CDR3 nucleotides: TGTGCCAGCAGCCAAGGGACAGGAGGCACCTACGAACAGTACTTC.

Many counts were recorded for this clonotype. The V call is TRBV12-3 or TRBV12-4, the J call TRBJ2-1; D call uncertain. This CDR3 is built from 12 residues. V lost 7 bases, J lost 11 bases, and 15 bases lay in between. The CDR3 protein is CASTRGGRQQFF. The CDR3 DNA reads TGTGCCAGCACCAGAGGTGGGCGGCAGCAGTTCTTC.

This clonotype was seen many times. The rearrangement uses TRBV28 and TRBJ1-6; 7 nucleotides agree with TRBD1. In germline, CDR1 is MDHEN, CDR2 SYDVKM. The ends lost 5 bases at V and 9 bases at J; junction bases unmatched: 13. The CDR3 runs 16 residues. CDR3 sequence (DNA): TGTGCCAGCAGTGGCACGGGACAGACGAGAGGTTCACCCCTCCACTTT. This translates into CASSGTGQTRGSPLHF.

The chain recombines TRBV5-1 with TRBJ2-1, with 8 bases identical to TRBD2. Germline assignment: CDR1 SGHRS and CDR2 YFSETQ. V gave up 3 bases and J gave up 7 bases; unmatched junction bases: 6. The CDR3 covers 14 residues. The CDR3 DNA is TGCGCCAGCAGCTCGGGGGGGGTTGCGAATGAGCAGTTCTTC. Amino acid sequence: CASSSGGVANEQFF.

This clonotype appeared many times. The CDR3 spells CASGLTGSSEQFF. For the CDR3, the DNA is TGTGCCAGCGGCCTGACAGGTTCCAGCGAGCAGTTCTTC. This sequence joins TRBV2 and TRBJ2-1, with D possibly TRBD1 on 6 matching bases. CDR3 length equals 13 residues. Germline CDR1 and CDR2: SNHLY and FYNNEI. The V end lost 8 bases, the J end lost 10 bases, and 18 bases lay between the germline ends.

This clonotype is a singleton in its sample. CDR3 in DNA: TGCGCCAGCAGCTTCGGGGACAGGGGTGAAGGGGAGCAGTTCTTC. Its protein product is CASSFGDRGEGEQFF. J is TRBJ2-1 and V is TRBV5-1; the match to TRBD1 covers 10 bases. The junction had 9 bases not matched to a gene; V was cut back by 2 bases and J by 10 bases. Looked up from germline, CDR1 is SGHRS and CDR2 is YFSETQ. The CDR3 has 15 residues.

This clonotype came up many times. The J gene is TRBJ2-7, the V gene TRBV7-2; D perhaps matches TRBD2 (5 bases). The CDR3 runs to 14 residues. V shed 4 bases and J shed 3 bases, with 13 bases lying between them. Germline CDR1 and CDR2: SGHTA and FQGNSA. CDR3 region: CASSWGLRGYEQYF. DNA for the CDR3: TGTGCCAGCAGCTGGGGTCTCCGGGGCTACGAGCAGTACTTC.

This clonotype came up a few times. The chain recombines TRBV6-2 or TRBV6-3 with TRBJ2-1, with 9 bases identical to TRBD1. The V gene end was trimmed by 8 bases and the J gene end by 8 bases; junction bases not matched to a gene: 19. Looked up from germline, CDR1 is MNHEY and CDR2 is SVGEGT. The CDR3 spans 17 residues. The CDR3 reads CASEVAPGQGVLDEQFF. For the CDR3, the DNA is TGTGCCAGCGAAGTTGCACCGGGACAGGGCGTCTTGGATGAGCAGTTCTTC.

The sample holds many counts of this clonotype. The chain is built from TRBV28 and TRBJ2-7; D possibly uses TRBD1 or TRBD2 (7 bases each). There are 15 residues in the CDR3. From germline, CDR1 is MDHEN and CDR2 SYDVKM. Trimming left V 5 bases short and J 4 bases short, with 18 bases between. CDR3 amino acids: CASSPLGRGGYEQYF. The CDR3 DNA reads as TGTGCCAGCAGTCCCCTCGGCAGGGGGGGTTACGAGCAGTACTTC.

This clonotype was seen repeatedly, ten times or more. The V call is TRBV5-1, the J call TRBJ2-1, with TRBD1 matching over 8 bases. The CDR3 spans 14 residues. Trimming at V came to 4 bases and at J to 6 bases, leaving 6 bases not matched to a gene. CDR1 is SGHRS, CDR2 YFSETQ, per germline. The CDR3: CASSETGVPNEQFF. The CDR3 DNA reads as TGCGCCAGCAGCGAGACAGGGGTCCCCAATGAGCAGTTCTTC.

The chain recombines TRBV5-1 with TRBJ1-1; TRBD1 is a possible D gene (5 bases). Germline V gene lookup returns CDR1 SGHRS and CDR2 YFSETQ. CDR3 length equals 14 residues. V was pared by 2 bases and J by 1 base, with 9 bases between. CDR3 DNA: TGCGCCAGCAGCTTAAGGGGCGGGAACACTGAAGCTTTCTTT. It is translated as CASSLRGGNTEAFF.

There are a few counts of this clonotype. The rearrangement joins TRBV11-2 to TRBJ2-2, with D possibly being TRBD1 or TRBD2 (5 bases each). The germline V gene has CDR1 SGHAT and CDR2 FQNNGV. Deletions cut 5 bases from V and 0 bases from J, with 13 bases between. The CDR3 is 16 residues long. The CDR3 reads CASSPGDGANTGELFF. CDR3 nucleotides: TGTGCCAGCAGCCCTGGGGACGGTGCGAACACCGGGGAGCTGTTTTTT.

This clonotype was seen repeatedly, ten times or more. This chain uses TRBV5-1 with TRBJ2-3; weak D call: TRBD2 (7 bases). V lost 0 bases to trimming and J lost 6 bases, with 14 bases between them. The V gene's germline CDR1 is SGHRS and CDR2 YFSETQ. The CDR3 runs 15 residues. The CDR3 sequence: CASSLVPGGPDTQYF. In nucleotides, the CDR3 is TGCGCCAGCAGCTTGGTCCCGGGGGGCCCTGATACGCAGTATTTT.

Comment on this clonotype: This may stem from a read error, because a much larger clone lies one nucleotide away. CDR3 in amino acids: CSASGLYTYTQYF. Here the CDR3 DNA reads TGCAGTGCTAGTGGACTGTACACATATACGCAGTATTTT. This rearrangement joins TRBV20-1 to TRBJ2-3, with D tentatively TRBD2 (5 bases). CDR3 length equals 13 residues. Looked up from germline, CDR1 is DFQATT and CDR2 is SNEGSKA (reference sequence).

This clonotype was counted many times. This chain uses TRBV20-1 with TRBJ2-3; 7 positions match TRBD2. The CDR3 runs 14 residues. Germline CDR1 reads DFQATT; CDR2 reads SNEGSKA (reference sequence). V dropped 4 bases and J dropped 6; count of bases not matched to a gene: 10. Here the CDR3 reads CSAMDSGRGDTQYF. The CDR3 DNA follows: TGCAGTGCTATGGATAGCGGGCGCGGGGATACGCAGTATTTT.

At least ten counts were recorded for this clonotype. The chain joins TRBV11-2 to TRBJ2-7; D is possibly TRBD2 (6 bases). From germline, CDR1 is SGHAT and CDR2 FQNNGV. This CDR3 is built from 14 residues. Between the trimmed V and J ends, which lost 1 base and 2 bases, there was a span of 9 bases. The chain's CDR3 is CASSLAGVAYEQYF. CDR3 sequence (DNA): TGTGCCAGCAGCTTAGCGGGGGTTGCCTACGAGCAGTACTTC.

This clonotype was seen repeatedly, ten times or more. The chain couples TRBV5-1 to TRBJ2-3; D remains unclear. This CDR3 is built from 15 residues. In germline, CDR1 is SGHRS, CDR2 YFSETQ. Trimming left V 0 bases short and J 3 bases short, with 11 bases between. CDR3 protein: CASSLEGSWTDTQYF. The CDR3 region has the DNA TGCGCCAGCAGCTTGGAAGGAAGCTGGACAGATACGCAGTATTTT.

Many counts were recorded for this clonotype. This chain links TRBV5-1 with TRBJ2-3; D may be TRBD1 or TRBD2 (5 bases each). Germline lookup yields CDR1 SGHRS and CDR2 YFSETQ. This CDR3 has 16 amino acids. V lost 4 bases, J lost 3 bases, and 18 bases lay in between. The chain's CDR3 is CASSPGPTTFTDTQYF. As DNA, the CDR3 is TGCGCCAGCAGCCCGGGACCGACCACCTTTACAGATACGCAGTATTTT.

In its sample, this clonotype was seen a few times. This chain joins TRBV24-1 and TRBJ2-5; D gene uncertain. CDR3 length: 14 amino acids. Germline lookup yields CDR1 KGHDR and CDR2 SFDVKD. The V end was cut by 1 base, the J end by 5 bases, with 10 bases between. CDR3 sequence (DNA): TGTGCCACCAGTGATTTCGGTCCGAGGGAGACCCAGTACTTC. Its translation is CATSDFGPRETQYF.

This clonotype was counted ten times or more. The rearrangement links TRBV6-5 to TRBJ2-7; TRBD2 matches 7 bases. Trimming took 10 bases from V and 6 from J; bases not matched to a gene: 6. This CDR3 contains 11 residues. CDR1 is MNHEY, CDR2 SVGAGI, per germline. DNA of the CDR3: TGTGCCACCTCCCGGGGGGTCGAGCAGTACTTC. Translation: CATSRGVEQYF.